Below, one T cell receptor beta chain is given with its context. The data were taken from a study of T cell repertoires in cytomegalovirus infection. J gave up 0 bases and V 8 bases, and 1 base lay outside the gene matches. This CDR3 is 13 amino acids long. In germline, CDR1 is MNHEY, CDR2 SMNVEV (reference sequence). One entry per CDR3 protein results from TCRdb running MiXCR on the reads. The data show approximately 550,000 distinct CDR3 sequences, approximately 16% seen once. The sequencing input was CD8+ T cells from PBMCs. The sequence was obtained from a human donor in good health (CMV status not recorded). Some clones in this sample may be carry-over from other donors' samples. The V and J genes are TRBV27 and TRBJ2-4, with TRBD1 matching 7 bases. The CDR3 region is CASGTVAKNIQYF. CDR3 nucleotide sequence: TGTGCCAGCGGGACAGTAGCCAAAAACATTCAGTACTTC.